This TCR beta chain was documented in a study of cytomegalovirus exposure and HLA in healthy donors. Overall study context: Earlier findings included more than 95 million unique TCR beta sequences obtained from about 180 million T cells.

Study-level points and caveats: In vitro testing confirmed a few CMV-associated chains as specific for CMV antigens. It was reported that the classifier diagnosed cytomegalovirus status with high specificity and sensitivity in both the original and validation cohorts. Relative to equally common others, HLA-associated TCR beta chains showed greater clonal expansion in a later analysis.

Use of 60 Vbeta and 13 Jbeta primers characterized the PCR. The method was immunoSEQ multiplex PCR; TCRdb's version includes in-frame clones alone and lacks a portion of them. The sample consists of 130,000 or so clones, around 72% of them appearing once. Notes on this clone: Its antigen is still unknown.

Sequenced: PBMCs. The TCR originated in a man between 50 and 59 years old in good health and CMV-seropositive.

The CDR3 bases are TGTGCCAGCAGGGGCTCAATCGGGGAGCTGTTTTTT. This gives the protein CASRGSIGELFF. The chain is built from TRBV27 and TRBJ2-2; no clear D. V gave up 6 bases and J gave up 7 bases, with 9 bases separating them. Germline V gene data show CDR1 as MNHEY and CDR2 as SMNVEV (reference sequence). The CDR3 covers 12 residues.